Detailed here is one TCR beta chain. The sample belongs to a study of T cell responses to AZD1222 COVID-19 vaccine. The CDR3 covers 15 residues. Profiling relied on immunoSEQ multiplex PCR, and the TCRdb table lists in-frame clones only, not all of them. The data show some 150,000 clones, 92% seen once. Sequences were derived from peripheral blood, sampled 28 days after the second AZD1222 dose. The J gene is TRBJ2-7, the V gene TRBV21-1. TRBV21-1 has pseudogene status. The receptor comes from an adult who received the AZD1222 COVID-19 vaccine. The chain's CDR3 is CASSKGWDQSYEQYF. CDR3 coding DNA: TGTGCCAGCAGCAAAGGGTGGGACCAATCCTACGAGCAGTACTTC.